This passage covers 25 T cell receptor beta chains from one sample sequenced in a study of CD8 T cell repertoires and HIV-1 epitope variants. Their recognized antigens are unknown. Repertoires were generated with immunoSEQ multiplex PCR, while TCRdb's copy carries only in-frame clones and drops some. This sample yields some 5,600 clones, of which approximately 66% are seen a single time; around 43% belongs to the top ten. The material sequenced was cultured CD8+ T cells derived from PBMCs. Receptor source: a male donor with HIV.

The CDR3: CASSLAGQTYEQYF. The CDR3, as DNA: TGTGCCAGCAGCTTAGCGGGACAGACCTACGAGCAGTACTTC. This chain uses TRBV7-9 with TRBJ2-7; 7 bases are a match to TRBD1. The ends lost 0 bases at V and 2 bases at J; junction bases unmatched: 1. There are 14 residues in the CDR3. Per germline, CDR1 SEHNR and CDR2 FQNEAQ (reference sequence).

This clone was detected only a few times. The J gene is TRBJ2-1, the V gene TRBV4-1; 7 nucleotides match TRBD1. CDR1 is MGHRA, CDR2 YSYEKL, per germline. With 5 bases clipped from V and 2 bases from J, the junction kept 6 bases outside the gene matches. The CDR3 loop spans 15 amino acids. The CDR3 protein is CASSYDTGAYNEQFF. For the CDR3, the DNA is TGCGCCAGCAGCTATGATACAGGGGCCTACAATGAGCAGTTCTTC.

The chain has TRBV4-2 and TRBJ1-1; TRBD1 agrees at 8 bases. The CDR3 has 15 amino acids. V dropped 4 bases and J dropped 0; count of bases not matched to a gene: 4. Germline assignment: CDR1 LGHNA and CDR2 YNFKEQ. CDR3 amino acids: CASSPRTGLNTEAFF. The DNA of the CDR3 is TGTGCCAGCAGCCCGCGGACAGGGCTGAACACTGAAGCTTTCTTT.

This chain links TRBV28 with TRBJ2-5, with TRBD2 matching over 7 bases. Germline-derived CDR1 and CDR2 are MDHEN and SYDVKM. V gave up 6 bases and J gave up 5 bases; unmatched junction bases: 9. This CDR3 spans 14 amino acids. Written as DNA, the CDR3 is TGTGCCAGCAGGGTGGTCCGGGGAGGGGAGACCCAGTACTTC. It is translated as CASRVVRGGETQYF.

The chain employs TRBV28 and TRBJ2-3; 12 nucleotides align to TRBD2. This CDR3 has 21 amino acids. Losses at the gene ends were 1 base for V and 2 bases for J; bases not matched to a gene: 16. Per germline, CDR1 MDHEN and CDR2 SYDVKM. DNA for the CDR3: TGTGCCAGCAGTTTATCCCCGGGACTAGCGGGTGACTACTTAACCACAGATACGCAGTATTTT. As protein: CASSLSPGLAGDYLTTDTQYF. Combining the CDR3 with reference TRBV28 and TRBJ2-3 gives the whole variable domain DVKVTQSSRYLVKRTGEKVFLECVQDMDHENMFWYRQDPGLGLRLIYFSYDVKMKEKGDIPEGYSVSREKKERFSLILESASTNQTSMYLCASSLSPGLAGDYLTTDTQYFGPGTRLTVL.

This clone was counted between two and nine times. This chain uses TRBV27 with TRBJ2-7, with 9 positions matching TRBD1. Germline lookup yields CDR1 MNHEY and CDR2 SMNVEV (reference sequence). The CDR3 runs 15 residues. With 5 bases clipped from V and 0 bases from J, the junction kept 5 bases outside the gene matches. CDR3 nucleotides: TGTGCCAGCAGTGTGGGACAGGGAAGCTCCTACGAGCAGTACTTC. It translates to CASSVGQGSSYEQYF.

DNA of the CDR3: TGTGCCAGCAGCTTCCTCCAGGGCGTGAATTCACCCCTCCACTTT. Residues: CASSFLQGVNSPLHF. This rearrangement joins TRBV5-4 to TRBJ1-6; possible D gene TRBD1, 5 bases. The V and J ends lost 2 bases and 7 bases respectively, with 13 bases between them. The CDR3 loop spans 15 amino acids. Germline CDR1 reads SGHNT; CDR2 reads YYREEE (reference sequence).

This rearrangement joins TRBV5-3 to TRBJ1-5; D uncertain. TRBV5-3 carries the ORF label, with uncertain function. The ends were cut back, 0 bases at V and 8 bases at J, with 18 bases in the middle. The CDR3 covers 16 residues. CDR3 in DNA: TGTGCCAGAAGCTTGGGTCGTTCCCTGCAAAGGAAGCCCCAGCATTTT. Translating gives CARSLGRSLQRKPQHF.

CDR3: CASSLHDRDGYTF. CDR3 DNA: TGTGCCAGCAGTTTACACGATCGGGATGGCTACACCTTC. This chain connects TRBV6-1 to TRBJ1-2, with no clear D. Trimming took 5 bases from V and 6 from J, leaving 13 bases between them. The length of the CDR3 is 13 residues. CDR1 is MNHNS and CDR2 is SASEGT in the germline V gene.

There are a few counts of this clone. This chain uses TRBV5-4 with TRBJ1-6; 10 nucleotides line up with TRBD1. The CDR3 runs to 17 residues. V dropped 4 bases and J dropped 1; count of bases not matched to a gene: 5. Germline CDR1 reads SGHNT; CDR2 reads YYREEE (reference sequence). CDR3 in DNA: TGTGCCAGCAGCGCCGGGACAGGGGTTTCCTATAATTCACCCCTCCACTTT. Its protein product is CASSAGTGVSYNSPLHF.

This sequence joins TRBV5-1 and TRBJ1-5; 7 nucleotides agree with TRBD1. This CDR3 is built from 13 residues. Unmatched junction bases numbered 3, after V lost 4 bases and J lost 5 bases. Per the germline V gene, CDR1 is SGHRS and CDR2 is YFSETQ. DNA of the CDR3: TGCGCCAGCAGCCCGACAGGGCATCAGCCCCAGCATTTT. Translated, it gives CASSPTGHQPQHF.

The V call is TRBV5-3, the J call TRBJ2-2; 9 positions agree with TRBD2. TRBV5-3 is an ORF; its function is uncertain. The V gene end was trimmed by 3 bases and the J gene end by 4 bases; junction bases not matched to a gene: 10. The CDR3 consists of 17 residues. The CDR3 is CARSYIRTSEGTGELFF. The CDR3 DNA reads as TGTGCCAGAAGCTACATTAGGACTAGCGAGGGCACCGGGGAGCTGTTTTTT.

The chain is built from TRBV5-6 and TRBJ1-2; D gene uncertain. The CDR3 is made up of 16 amino acids. CDR1 and CDR2 (germline): SGHDT, YYEEEE. Deletions cut 2 bases from V and 2 bases from J, with 16 bases between. CDR3 sequence (DNA): TGTGCCAGCAGCTTCAAACCCGGGAAGAGCAACTATGGCTACACCTTC. It encodes CASSFKPGKSNYGYTF. The entire variable domain, with the rest obtained from reference TRBV5-6 and TRBJ1-2, is as follows: DAGVTQSPTHLIKTRGQQVTLRCSPKSGHDTVSWYQQALGQGPQFIFQYYEEEERQRGNFPDRFSGHQFPNYSSELNVNALLLGDSALYLCASSFKPGKSNYGYTFGSGTRLTVV.

The chain recombines TRBV6-1 with TRBJ2-1, with 9 bases that match TRBD2. Germline V gene lookup returns CDR1 MNHNS and CDR2 SASEGT. Trimming removed 5 bases from V and 7 bases from J; junction bases left unmatched: 9. The CDR3 is made up of 15 amino acids. Here the CDR3 DNA reads TGTGCCAGCAGTAAAACAGCGGGGGGTAAGAATGAGCAGTTCTTC. It yields the protein CASSKTAGGKNEQFF.

The V gene is TRBV7-6, the J gene TRBJ2-1, with 10 bases lining up with TRBD1. The CDR3 consists of 13 residues. Per the germline V gene, CDR1 is SGHVS and CDR2 is FNYEAQ. With 6 bases clipped from V and 12 bases from J, the junction kept 8 bases outside the gene matches. CDR3 sequence (DNA): TGTGCCAGCAGTTTGACAGGGGGCTATGGGCAGTTCTTC. It translates to CASSLTGGYGQFF.

This chain connects TRBV5-6 to TRBJ2-7, with no clear D. The V and J ends lost 1 base and 4 bases respectively, with 9 bases between them. CDR1 is SGHDT, CDR2 YYEEEE, per germline. This CDR3 has 13 amino acids. CDR3 in DNA: TGTGCCAGCAGCTTGCGAAGGGCGTACGAGCAGTACTTC. It is translated as CASSLRRAYEQYF.

This chain links TRBV25-1 with TRBJ2-7, with D possibly called TRBD1 or TRBD2 (6 bases each). Trimming removed 4 bases from V and 3 bases from J, with 10 bases in between. CDR1 and CDR2 from the germline V gene are MGHDK and SYGVNS. This CDR3 spans 13 amino acids. The CDR3 here is CASSVEGHYEQYF. The CDR3 nucleotides are TGTGCCAGCAGTGTGGAGGGACACTACGAGCAGTACTTC.

The chain combines TRBV28 with TRBJ1-1; D call uncertain. In germline, CDR1 is MDHEN, CDR2 SYDVKM. CDR3 length: 15 amino acids. The V end lost 5 bases, the J end lost 0 bases, and 13 bases lay between the germline ends. For the CDR3, the DNA is TGTGCCAGCAGTGCCCAAGGATGGCTGAACACTGAAGCTTTCTTT. Protein: CASSAQGWLNTEAFF.

V is TRBV7-2 and J is TRBJ1-2; no reliable D call. This CDR3 comprises 15 residues. Germline V gene data show CDR1 as SGHTA and CDR2 as FQGNSA. V gave up 3 bases and J gave up 4 bases, with 15 bases separating them. CDR3 protein: CASSFSPQDFYGYTF. The CDR3, as DNA: TGTGCCAGCAGCTTTTCCCCCCAGGACTTCTATGGCTACACCTTC. The full variable domain, its missing parts supplied by reference TRBV7-2 and TRBJ1-2, is GAGVSQSPSNKVTEKGKDVELRCDPISGHTALYWYRQSLGQGLEFLIYFQGNSAPDKSGLPSDRFSAERTGGSVSTLTIQRTQQEDSAVYLCASSFSPQDFYGYTFGSGTRLTVV.

Relative to its sample, this clone is medium-sized. The chain uses TRBV7-8 and TRBJ2-7; tentatively, D is TRBD2 (5 bases). Germline CDR1 reads SGHVS; CDR2 reads FQNEAQ. The CDR3 has 16 residues. Trimming shortened V by 4 bases and J by 0 bases, and 16 bases separated the two germline ends. The CDR3 region is CASSSPWERNSYEQYF. The DNA of the CDR3 is TGTGCCAGCAGCTCCCCTTGGGAGCGGAACTCCTACGAGCAGTACTTC.

The J gene is TRBJ2-3, the V gene TRBV9; D remains ambiguous. This CDR3 has 15 amino acids. Germline CDR1 is SGDLS and CDR2 is YYNGEE. V was pared by 4 bases and J by 2 bases, with 14 bases between. CDR3 DNA: TGTGCCAGCAGCCCCCGCTCCCCACCCACAGATACGCAGTATTTT. Encoded protein: CASSPRSPPTDTQYF.

The V and J genes are TRBV29-1 and TRBJ2-7; TRBD2 aligns across 11 bases. Looked up from germline, CDR1 is SQVTM and CDR2 is ANQGSEA. Germline trimming cut 7 bases from V and 3 bases from J; bases unmatched to any gene: 5. The CDR3 is 13 residues long. The CDR3 DNA is TGCAGCGGCACCGGGACTAGCGGCTACGAGCAGTACTTC. This translates into CSGTGTSGYEQYF.

V gene TRBV5-6 combines with J gene TRBJ2-1, with 12 bases fitting TRBD2. Germline-derived CDR1 and CDR2 are SGHDT and YYEEEE. With 3 bases clipped from V and 7 bases from J, the junction kept 5 bases outside the gene matches. The CDR3 spans 15 residues. The CDR3 region is CASSYGLAGINEQFF. The CDR3, as DNA: TGTGCCAGCAGCTACGGACTAGCGGGGATTAATGAGCAGTTCTTC.

The chain couples TRBV5-1 to TRBJ2-1, with 10 positions matching TRBD2. Losses at the gene ends were 4 bases for V and 6 bases for J; bases not matched to a gene: 7. The germline CDR1 and CDR2 sequences are SGHRS and YFSETQ. The CDR3 length is 15 residues. The CDR3 spells CASSIEREGPNEQFF. The CDR3, as DNA: TGCGCCAGCAGCATCGAGCGGGAGGGCCCCAATGAGCAGTTCTTC. Full variable domain (missing parts from reference TRBV5-1 and TRBJ2-1): KAGVTQTPRYLIKTRGQQVTLSCSPISGHRSVSWYQQTPGQGLQFLFEYFSETQRNKGNFPGRFSGRQFSNSRSEMNVSTLELGDSALYLCASSIEREGPNEQFFGPGTRLTVL.

J is TRBJ2-1 and V is TRBV27; 7 positions agree with TRBD2. The CDR3 spans 15 residues. The V gene's germline CDR1 is MNHEY and CDR2 SMNVEV (reference sequence). With 6 bases clipped from V and 3 bases from J, the junction kept 8 bases outside the gene matches. CDR3 residues: CASSPQGTNYNEQFF. The CDR3 DNA follows: TGTGCCAGCAGCCCTCAAGGGACTAACTACAATGAGCAGTTCTTC.